This TCR beta chain was identified during a study of cytomegalovirus exposure and HLA in healthy donors. This table comes from immunoSEQ multiplex PCR, and its TCRdb copy is limited to in-frame clones, with some not included. The profile shows tens of thousands of clones, 94% of them singletons. Study-level results: In vitro checks showed that a few CMV-associated chains really do target CMV antigens. With high specificity and sensitivity, the classifier reportedly diagnosed cytomegalovirus status. Cytomegalovirus-associated status was assigned to 150 to 200 TCR beta chains.

Trimming cost V 1 base and J 5 bases; bases outside gene matches: 13. The CDR3 runs to 17 residues. In germline, CDR1 is SGHRS, CDR2 YFSETQ. A word on this clone: The antigen is undetermined.

The origin of this receptor is a woman aged 18-29 years in good health and CMV-seropositive. The chain joins TRBV5-1 to TRBJ2-5; 8 bases align to TRBD2. Sequenced: PBMCs. The CDR3 DNA sequence: TGCGCCAGCAGCTTGTTAGCGAGCGGGGGACCCCGGGAGACCCAGTACTTC. This codes for CASSLLASGGPRETQYF.